These 18 T cell receptor beta chains were all obtained from the same sample, sequenced in a study of patients and donors after allogeneic stem cell transplantation. MiXCR, applied by TCRdb to the RT-PCR reads, yields one record per CDR3 protein. The data show 800,000 to 1,000,000 distinct CDR3 sequences, under 20% seen once. Specimen: blood, either unsorted or a sorted T cell fraction (not recorded which). Receptors were obtained from a human donor who was either an allogeneic HSCT recipient or a stem cell or donor lymphocyte infusion donor (not recorded which). It is not recorded whose cells these are; they may come from a transplant donor.

This clonotype appeared a few times. The chain uses TRBV20-1 and TRBJ2-5; 9 bases fit TRBD2. The V and J ends lost 1 base and 5 bases, in that order; junction bases with no gene match: 8. The CDR3 spans 15 residues. Germline-derived CDR1 and CDR2 are DFQATT and SNEGSKA (reference sequence). The DNA of the CDR3 is TGCAGTGCTAGAGTTAGCGGGAGTGGTGTGGAGACCCAGTACTTC. It specifies CSARVSGSGVETQYF.

A few counts support this clonotype. This chain joins TRBV10-3 and TRBJ2-7; no definite D call. Germline values: CDR1 ENHRY, CDR2 SYGVKD. Trimming removed 5 bases at V and 4 bases at J, with 12 bases between. The CDR3 spans 13 residues. CDR3 nucleotides: TGTGCCATCAGTCGGGCCCCATCATACGAGCAGTACTTC. Translated, it gives CAISRAPSYEQYF.

This clonotype has only a few counts. It may be a read error: a sequence one base away is much more abundant. This chain connects TRBV7-9 to TRBJ2-7; D is unclear. V shed 5 bases and J shed 3 bases, with 5 bases lying between them. CDR1 SEHNR and CDR2 FQNEAQ come from the germline V gene (reference sequence). The CDR3 length is 11 residues. The CDR3 reads CASSVNYEQYF. The CDR3 DNA reads as TGTGCCAGCAGCGTAAACTACGAGCAGTACTTC.

This clonotype has only a few counts. The chain uses TRBV19 and TRBJ2-7, with 8 bases that match TRBD2. Trimming cost V 7 bases and J 2 bases; bases outside gene matches: 10. The CDR3 covers 15 residues. Germline CDR1 and CDR2: LNHDA and SQIVND (reference sequence). The CDR3 reads CASKPTSGGTYEQYF. The CDR3 coding sequence is TGTGCCAGTAAACCTACTAGCGGAGGAACCTACGAGCAGTACTTC.

V usage is TRBV18 and J usage is TRBJ2-7; D gene uncertain. The CDR3 has 14 residues. V was cut by 1 base and J by 1 base, with 8 bases left in between. Germline loops: CDR1 KGHSH, CDR2 LQKENI. CDR3 in DNA: TGTGCCAGCTCACCACAATCCTTGTCCTACGAGCAGTACTTC. The encoded protein is CASSPQSLSYEQYF.

This rearrangement joins TRBV19 to TRBJ2-2, with D unresolved. The CDR3 length is 14 residues. Germline CDR1 reads LNHDA; CDR2 reads SQIVND (reference sequence). The germline V and J ends were trimmed by 0 bases and 7 bases, with 9 bases remaining between them. The CDR3, as DNA: TGTGCCAGTAGTATAGACTTCTGGGACGGGGAGCTGTTTTTT. Translated, it gives CASSIDFWDGELFF.

There are a few counts of this clonotype. The chain recombines TRBV4-1 with TRBJ1-2, with D maybe TRBD1 (5 bases). There are 14 residues in the CDR3. Between the trimmed V and J ends, which lost 7 bases and 3 bases, there was a span of 15 bases. Germline V gene lookup returns CDR1 MGHRA and CDR2 YSYEKL. The CDR3 region has the DNA TGCGCCAGCACCCTAATGGGGCAAGACTATGGCTACACCTTC. Protein: CASTLMGQDYGYTF.

This clonotype appeared a single time. The V and J genes are TRBV12-3 or TRBV12-4 and TRBJ2-3; TRBD2 agrees at 10 bases. V trimming: 7 bases; J trimming: 1 base; junction bases outside the gene matches: 14. The CDR3 has 18 amino acids. The CDR3 DNA reads TGTGCCAGCACCCAGGGTACTAGCGGGGCCCCGGGCACAGATACGCAGTATTTT. It yields the protein CASTQGTSGAPGTDTQYF.

The genes are TRBV11-2 and TRBJ1-6, with D possibly matching TRBD1 (5 bases). Germline CDR1 reads SGHAT; CDR2 reads FQNNGV. Trimming removed 3 bases from V and 0 bases from J, with 15 bases in between. The CDR3 is 18 residues long. The CDR3 DNA is TGTGCCAGCAGCTTCGGGGGTAGGGGAAGCTCCTATAATTCACCCCTCCACTTT. Its protein product is CASSFGGRGSSYNSPLHF.

The chain carries TRBV7-9 and TRBJ1-5, with D perhaps TRBD1 (5 bases). The germline V gene has CDR1 SEHNR and CDR2 FQNEAQ (reference sequence). V lost 1 base and J lost 5, with 15 bases in between. This CDR3 spans 16 amino acids. DNA for the CDR3: TGTGCCAGCAGCTTAGGTAGGAGGGGCACTTATCAGCCCCAGCATTTT. Amino acid sequence: CASSLGRRGTYQPQHF.

The chain combines TRBV27 with TRBJ2-7; D possibly corresponds to TRBD2 (6 bases). Germline V lookup: CDR1 MNHEY, CDR2 SMNVEV (reference sequence). Trimming pared 5 bases from V and 2 bases from J, leaving 16 bases between. The CDR3 totals 15 residues. As DNA, the CDR3 is TGTGCCAGCAGTCTGGGTCTTAGCGGAACCTACGAGCAGTACTTC. Translated, it gives CASSLGLSGTYEQYF.

This clonotype came up many times. CDR3 sequence: CASRGQGVSQPQHF. In DNA form, the CDR3 reads TGTGCCAGCAGGGGACAGGGTGTCAGTCAGCCCCAGCATTTT. The chain recombines TRBV6-1 with TRBJ1-5; 9 bases map to TRBD1. CDR1 and CDR2 from the germline V gene are MNHNS and SASEGT. V was clipped by 6 bases and J by 6 bases; unmatched bases: 6. The CDR3 spans 14 residues.

This clonotype was recorded a few times. The rearrangement uses TRBV24-1 and TRBJ1-5; D uncertain. The CDR3 is made up of 13 amino acids. Germline V gives CDR1 KGHDR, CDR2 SFDVKD. Between the trimmed V and J ends, which lost 5 bases and 4 bases, there was a span of 8 bases. The CDR3 sequence is CATSGDRNQPQHF. CDR3 bases: TGTGCCACCAGTGGCGACCGGAATCAGCCCCAGCATTTT.

The V and J genes are TRBV19 and TRBJ1-2; D gene ambiguous. With 4 bases removed from V and 6 bases from J, the gap between germline ends came to 3 bases. CDR1 is LNHDA and CDR2 is SQIVND in the germline V gene (reference sequence). The CDR3 is made up of 10 amino acids. In DNA, the CDR3 is TGTGCCAGTAGTAGTCATGGCTACACCTTC. Its protein is CASSSHGYTF. Full variable domain (remainder filled in from reference TRBV19 and TRBJ1-2): DGGITQSPKYLFRKEGQNVTLSCEQNLNHDAMYWYRQDPGQGLRLIYYSQIVNDFQKGDIAEGYSVSREKKESFPLTVTSAQKNPTAFYLCASSSHGYTFGSGTRLTVV.

This clonotype was observed a handful of times. The chain couples TRBV27 to TRBJ2-1, with 7 positions matching TRBD1. The CDR3 consists of 13 residues. The ends lost 5 bases at V and 15 bases at J; junction bases unmatched: 13. Per the germline V gene, CDR1 is MNHEY and CDR2 is SMNVEV (reference sequence). In DNA, the CDR3 is TGTGCCAGCAGTCTAGGTACGAAGACAGGGCTGTTCTTC. Protein sequence: CASSLGTKTGLFF.

CDR3 sequence (DNA): TGTGCCACCGCAGGGGTCTCAGATACGCAGTATTTT. Translation gives CATAGVSDTQYF. The V call is TRBV24-1, the J call TRBJ2-3, with a possible D match to TRBD1 (6 bases). The ends were cut back, 9 bases at V and 4 bases at J, with 10 bases in the middle. In germline, CDR1 is KGHDR, CDR2 SFDVKD. This CDR3 contains 12 residues.

This clonotype was observed a handful of times. This chain links TRBV5-1 with TRBJ1-4, with 7 nucleotides matching TRBD1. The V gene's germline CDR1 is SGHRS and CDR2 YFSETQ. With 4 bases clipped from V and 7 bases from J, the junction kept 10 bases outside the gene matches. The CDR3 loop spans 15 amino acids. The CDR3 region has the DNA TGCGCCAGCAGCCTGGAAGACAGGGCGGGTGAAAAACTGTTTTTT. Translated, it gives CASSLEDRAGEKLFF.

V is TRBV2 and J is TRBJ2-1; D is possibly TRBD1 (5 bases). The CDR3 is 16 amino acids. V lost 8 bases to trimming and J lost 4 bases, with 21 bases between them. Germline loops: CDR1 SNHLY, CDR2 FYNNEI. The CDR3 is CASAGAAKRAYNEQFF. CDR3 DNA: TGTGCCAGCGCTGGGGCAGCGAAACGGGCGTACAATGAGCAGTTCTTC.